Listed below are T cell receptor beta chains from one sample, sequenced in a study of cytomegalovirus exposure and HLA in healthy donors. Produced via immunoSEQ multiplex PCR; TCRdb's table is partial and in-frame only. The table has about 97,000 clones, roughly four fifths seen once. The sequencing input was PBMCs. The receptors stem from a man in his forties or fifties in good health and CMV-seropositive. CDR3s include the opening cysteine and the closing phenylalanine or tryptophan. The order of the fields is J gene, D gene, V gene, CDR3 protein. The D gene is left open where the match is weak.

J gene: TRBJ1-2
D gene: .
V gene: TRBV4-1
CDR3 protein: CASSQVFDRSRGYTF

J gene: TRBJ2-7
D gene: .
V gene: TRBV29-1
CDR3 protein: CSVAGWGDEQYF

J gene: TRBJ2-5
D gene: .
V gene: TRBV5-4
CDR3 protein: CASSLAAEETQYF

J gene: TRBJ1-1
D gene: .
V gene: TRBV10-1
CDR3 protein: CASRQGSNTEAFF

J gene: TRBJ1-1
D gene: .
V gene: TRBV18
CDR3 protein: CASSPRNSMNTEAFF

J gene: TRBJ2-3
D gene: TRBD2
V gene: TRBV5-1
CDR3 protein: CASSSDRASGILTDTQYF

J gene: TRBJ1-6
D gene: TRBD1
V gene: TRBV19
CDR3 protein: CASSADRGGTLHF

J gene: TRBJ1-2
D gene: TRBD1
V gene: TRBV19
CDR3 protein: CASSPTGFGYGYTF

J gene: TRBJ2-6
D gene: TRBD2
V gene: TRBV18
CDR3 protein: CASSQGTTGANVLTF

J gene: TRBJ2-7
D gene: TRBD1
V gene: TRBV20-1
CDR3 protein: CSGQQGYEQYF

J gene: TRBJ2-5
D gene: .
V gene: TRBV4-2
CDR3 protein: CASSPASTAGAAGPQYF

J gene: TRBJ2-7
D gene: TRBD1
V gene: TRBV6-1
CDR3 protein: CASKHPGTGVWEQYF

J gene: TRBJ2-2
D gene: .
V gene: TRBV7-9
CDR3 protein: CASSPEGRGTGELFF

J gene: TRBJ2-1
D gene: TRBD2
V gene: TRBV5-1
CDR3 protein: CASSLVASGRVNEQFF

J gene: TRBJ2-6
D gene: .
V gene: TRBV5-4
CDR3 protein: CASSVGTSGANGLTF

J gene: TRBJ2-2
D gene: .
V gene: TRBV6-5
CDR3 protein: CASTVSGWTGELFF

J gene: TRBJ1-5
D gene: TRBD1
V gene: TRBV18
CDR3 protein: CASSPPGQSNQPQHF

J gene: TRBJ1-4
D gene: TRBD1
V gene: TRBV10-3
CDR3 protein: CASRPGTGAPNEKLFF

J gene: TRBJ2-1
D gene: .
V gene: TRBV2
CDR3 protein: CASVSRESSYNEQFF

J gene: TRBJ2-3
D gene: TRBD2
V gene: TRBV18
CDR3 protein: CASSPSGGADTQYF

J gene: TRBJ2-7
D gene: .
V gene: TRBV2
CDR3 protein: CASSDSSYEQYF

J gene: TRBJ2-6
D gene: TRBD1
V gene: TRBV9
CDR3 protein: CASSKGAELAGANGLTF

J gene: TRBJ1-5
D gene: .
V gene: TRBV5-6
CDR3 protein: CASSFSSDQPQHF

J gene: TRBJ2-5
D gene: TRBD1
V gene: TRBV6-5
CDR3 protein: CASSPTGGWETQYF

J gene: TRBJ1-1
D gene: .
V gene: TRBV5-6
CDR3 protein: CASSLTGPPPNTEAFF

J gene: TRBJ2-1
D gene: .
V gene: TRBV11-3
CDR3 protein: CASSLGTPIYNEQFF

J gene: TRBJ1-1
D gene: .
V gene: TRBV9
CDR3 protein: CASSGTVNTEAFF

J gene: TRBJ2-1
D gene: TRBD2
V gene: TRBV6-1
CDR3 protein: CASSESGGGYNEQFF

J gene: .
D gene: TRBD2
V gene: TRBV6-4
CDR3 protein: CASRPKASGGAYEQYF

J gene: TRBJ2-7
D gene: .
V gene: TRBV18
CDR3 protein: CASSPRPGFSSYEQYF

J gene: TRBJ2-1
D gene: TRBD2
V gene: TRBV7-2
CDR3 protein: CASSTMPSGYNEQFF

J gene: TRBJ2-2
D gene: TRBD1
V gene: TRBV18
CDR3 protein: CASTQGDGELFF

J gene: TRBJ1-5
D gene: TRBD1
V gene: TRBV5-5
CDR3 protein: CASSLTRDRALRQPQHF

J gene: TRBJ1-1
D gene: .
V gene: TRBV7-9
CDR3 protein: CASSLAGSEAFF

J gene: TRBJ2-7
D gene: TRBD2
V gene: TRBV5-6
CDR3 protein: CASSPWTSTGGPYEQYF

J gene: TRBJ2-2
D gene: .
V gene: TRBV28
CDR3 protein: CASWRVGELFF

J gene: TRBJ1-5
D gene: .
V gene: TRBV10-2
CDR3 protein: CASSVQNQPQHF

J gene: TRBJ2-1
D gene: .
V gene: TRBV4-2
CDR3 protein: CASSTAIGLYNEQFF

J gene: TRBJ1-1
D gene: .
V gene: TRBV7-9
CDR3 protein: CASSLGPGDTEAFF

J gene: TRBJ2-1
D gene: TRBD2
V gene: TRBV7-2
CDR3 protein: CASSLAVAGNEQFF

J gene: TRBJ2-7
D gene: TRBD1
V gene: TRBV6-6
CDR3 protein: CASRNRGEQYF